This T cell receptor (beta chain) was recorded in a study of identifying expanded T cells in peripheral blood. Judged by abundance, this clone is hyperexpanded. The method was immunoSEQ multiplex PCR; TCRdb's version includes in-frame clones alone and lacks a portion of them. The sample lists tens of thousands of clones, approximately 82% seen once, with approximately 15% in the top ten. Collection occurred without any documented infections or immune events in donors. The CDR3 contains 13 residues. V lost 5 bases to trimming and J lost 0 bases, with 6 bases between them. Germline-derived CDR1 and CDR2 are PRHDT and FYEKMQ (reference sequence).

The TCR comes from a person aged 18 to 75 in good health. Sequenced material: blood. The chain links TRBV13 to TRBJ2-3, with TRBD1 as a possible D gene (6 bases). The DNA for the CDR3 is TGTGCCAGCAGCCAGGGGAGCACAGATACGCAGTATTTT. This encodes CASSQGSTDTQYF.